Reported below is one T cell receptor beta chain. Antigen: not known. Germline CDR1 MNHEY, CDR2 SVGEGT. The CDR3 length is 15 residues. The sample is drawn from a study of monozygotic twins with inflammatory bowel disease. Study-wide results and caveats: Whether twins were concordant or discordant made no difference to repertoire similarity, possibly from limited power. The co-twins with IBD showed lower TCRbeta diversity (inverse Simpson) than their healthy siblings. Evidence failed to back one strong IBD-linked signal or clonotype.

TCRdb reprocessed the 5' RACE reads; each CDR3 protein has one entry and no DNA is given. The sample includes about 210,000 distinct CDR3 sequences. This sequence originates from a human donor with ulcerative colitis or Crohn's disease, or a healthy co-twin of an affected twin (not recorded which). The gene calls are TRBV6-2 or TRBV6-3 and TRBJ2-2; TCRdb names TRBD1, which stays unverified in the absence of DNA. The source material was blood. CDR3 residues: CASTLGPQGTGELFF.